The present TCR beta chain was sequenced within a study of blood T cell repertoires in COVID-19. Study-wide context: Acute-phase and convalescent COVID-19 samples originated in the United States, Italy and Spain.

The V gene's germline CDR1 is SGHAT and CDR2 FQNNGV. V trimming: 1 base; J trimming: 1 base; junction bases outside the gene matches: 8. This CDR3 has 17 residues. This clone was recorded only once. Original analysis: Researchers report that nucleated cell counts were estimated from reference gene primer amplification. This table comes from immunoSEQ multiplex PCR, and its TCRdb copy is limited to in-frame clones, with some not included. V and J calls and clone size are as listed in that table; D and trimming were resolved from the DNA. The repertoire consists of about 300,000 clones, with 85% to 90% occurring once and the leading ten covering 8% to 13%. Participants were placed into cohorts based on the clinical history they reported.

Sequenced material: PBMCs or T cells enriched from blood (not recorded which). The V call is TRBV11-2, the J call TRBJ1-2; TRBD1 matches 8 bases. The sequence was obtained from a woman aged 18-29 years who had recovered from COVID-19. The DNA of the CDR3 is TGTGCCAGCAGCTTAGCTCCTGGACAGGGATATAACTATGGCTACACCTTC. Translating gives CASSLAPGQGYNYGYTF.